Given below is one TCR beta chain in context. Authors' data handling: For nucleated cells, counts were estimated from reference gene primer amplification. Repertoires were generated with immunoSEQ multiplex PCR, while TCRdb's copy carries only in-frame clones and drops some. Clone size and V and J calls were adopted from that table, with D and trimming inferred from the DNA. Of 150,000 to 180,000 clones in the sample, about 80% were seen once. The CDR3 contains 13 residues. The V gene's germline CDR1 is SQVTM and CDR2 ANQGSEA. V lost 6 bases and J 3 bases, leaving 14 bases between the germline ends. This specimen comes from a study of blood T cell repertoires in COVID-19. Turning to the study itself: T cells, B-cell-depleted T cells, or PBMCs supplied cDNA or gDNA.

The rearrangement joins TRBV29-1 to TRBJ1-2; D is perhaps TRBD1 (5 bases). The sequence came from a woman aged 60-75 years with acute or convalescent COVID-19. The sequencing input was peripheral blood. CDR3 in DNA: TGCAGCGTCGGAACGGGGGGGGACTATGGCTACACCTTC. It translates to CSVGTGGDYGYTF. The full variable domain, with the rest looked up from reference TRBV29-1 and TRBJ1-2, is SAVISQKPSRDICQRGTSLTIQCQVDSQVTMMFWYRQQPGQSLTLIATANQGSEATYESGFVIDKFPISRPNLTFSTLTVSNMSPEDSSIYLCSVGTGGDYGYTFGSGTRLTVV.